This T cell receptor (beta chain) was recorded in a study of vaccination effects on CD4 cells after COVID-19. Whole-study results and caveats: Late post-vaccination, clones induced by infection and those induced by vaccine underwent marked clonal contraction. The study got few convalescent patients and did not collect any early post-infection timepoints.

After expansion with viral peptide pools in the ViraFEST assay, antigen-specific CD4+ T cells were sequenced. Culturing for around eleven days preceded CD4+ T cell isolation. Vaccinees lacked prior SARS-CoV-2 infection and tested negative for nucleocapsid antibodies. IL-2 medium took the place of half the medium on both days 3 and 7. TCRdb's table, derived via immunoSEQ multiplex PCR, lists solely in-frame clones and lacks some. In the table there are 78,000 or so clones, roughly 79% of which are singletons. This clone came up a few times. Its antigen is unidentified. The source was CD4+ T cells from PBMCs cultured with SARS-CoV-2 spike peptides, collected before COVID-19 vaccination. The source of this sequence is a human donor who received a COVID-19 vaccine.

The CDR3 bases are TGTGCCAGCAGCTTAGGCGACACGAGCTCTGGAAACACCATATATTTT. This encodes CASSLGDTSSGNTIYF. The genes are TRBV7-9 and TRBJ1-3; D is uncertain. Trimming left V 1 base short and J 0 bases short, with 10 bases between. The germline CDR1 and CDR2 sequences are SEHNR and FQNEAQ (reference sequence). The CDR3 is made up of 16 amino acids.